The 31 T cell receptor beta chains below come from one sample, sequenced in a study of cytomegalovirus exposure and HLA in healthy donors. The PCR was carried out with 60 Vbeta primers and 13 Jbeta primers. The method was immunoSEQ multiplex PCR; TCRdb's version includes in-frame clones alone and lacks a portion of them. The table shows roughly 200,000 clones, with approximately 82% occurring only once. Sequencing used PBMCs. All receptors derive from a woman between 40 and 50 years old in good health and CMV-seronegative.

V is TRBV5-1 and J is TRBJ2-3; TRBD2 aligns across 14 bases. The CDR3 is made up of 16 amino acids. The V gene's germline CDR1 is SGHRS and CDR2 YFSETQ. The ends lost 4 bases at V and 4 bases at J; junction bases unmatched: 5. CDR3: CASSATSGGAPDTQYF. The CDR3 nucleotides read TGCGCCAGCAGCGCGACTAGCGGGGGGGCCCCAGATACGCAGTATTTT.

A word on this clone: The same CDR3 is also encoded by other DNA sequences in this sample. The chain links TRBV5-5 to TRBJ1-5; the D gene is possibly TRBD1 (5 bases). This CDR3 has 14 residues. V was shortened by 0 bases and J by 6 bases, with 10 bases between the two germline ends. Germline values: CDR1 SGHKS, CDR2 YYEKEE (reference sequence). CDR3: CASSLGQGGQPQHF. The CDR3 DNA follows: TGTGCCAGCAGCTTGGGGCAGGGCGGTCAGCCCCAGCATTTT.

This clone was picked up a small number of times. The chain combines TRBV7-9 with TRBJ1-5; perhaps TRBD1 as D (6 bases). CDR1 is SEHNR, CDR2 FQNEAQ, per germline (reference sequence). This CDR3 is built from 15 residues. Trimming took 5 bases from V and 0 from J, leaving 11 bases between them. In nucleotides, the CDR3 is TGTGCCAGCAGCCCTGGGGACAATAGCAATCAGCCCCAGCATTTT. It translates to CASSPGDNSNQPQHF.

This clone came up once. The chain links TRBV5-1 to TRBJ2-2; 11 bases align to TRBD1. V was clipped by 4 bases and J by 4 bases; unmatched bases: 6. The CDR3 has 16 residues. Germline CDR1 reads SGHRS; CDR2 reads YFSETQ. The CDR3 DNA follows: TGCGCCAGCAGCACCAGGACAGGGGGCTCCACCGGGGAGCTGTTTTTT. It translates to CASSTRTGGSTGELFF. Filled out from reference TRBV5-1 and TRBJ2-2, the complete variable domain reads KAGVTQTPRYLIKTRGQQVTLSCSPISGHRSVSWYQQTPGQGLQFLFEYFSETQRNKGNFPGRFSGRQFSNSRSEMNVSTLELGDSALYLCASSTRTGGSTGELFFGEGSRLTVL.

The chain employs TRBV27 and TRBJ1-1, with 7 bases matching TRBD1. The CDR3 is 11 residues long. V was clipped by 6 bases and J by 8 bases; unmatched bases: 3. Germline CDR1 MNHEY, CDR2 SMNVEV (reference sequence). CDR3 DNA sequence: TGTGCCAGCAGAACGACAGGGGAAGCTTTCTTT. Translation: CASRTTGEAFF.

J is TRBJ2-7 and V is TRBV7-9, with D possibly matching TRBD2 (5 bases). This CDR3 spans 15 amino acids. Germline V gene lookup returns CDR1 SEHNR and CDR2 FQNEAQ (reference sequence). Trimming took 2 bases from V and 0 from J, leaving 11 bases between them. DNA of the CDR3: TGTGCCAGCAGCTTACCGGGGAGTAGCTCCTACGAGCAGTACTTC. Translating gives CASSLPGSSSYEQYF. Full variable domain (outside the CDR3, taken from reference TRBV7-9 and TRBJ2-7): DTGVSQNPRHKITKRGQNVTFRCDPISEHNRLYWYRQTLGQGPEFLTYFQNEAQLEKSRLLSDRFSAERPKGSFSTLEIQRTEQGDSAMYLCASSLPGSSSYEQYFGPGTRLTVT.

The V call is TRBV6-6, the J call TRBJ1-1; the D is unclear. CDR3 size: 14 residues. Trimming removed 7 bases at V and 0 bases at J, with 12 bases between. From germline, CDR1 is MNHNY and CDR2 SVGAGI (reference sequence). The CDR3 protein is CASNERALNTEAFF. The CDR3 DNA reads as TGTGCCAGCAATGAGAGAGCGTTGAACACTGAAGCTTTCTTT.

The rearrangement uses TRBV11-1 and TRBJ1-6; 9 positions agree with TRBD1. V was pared by 5 bases and J by 7 bases, with 3 bases of the junction left unmatched. The CDR3 loop spans 14 amino acids. Germline loops: CDR1 SGHAT, CDR2 FQDESV (reference sequence). This chain's CDR3 is CASSQGTGNSPLHF. CDR3 bases: TGTGCCAGCAGCCAAGGGACAGGGAATTCACCCCTCCACTTT.

V and J are TRBV18 and TRBJ1-1, with a possible D match to TRBD1 (5 bases). CDR1 and CDR2 (germline): KGHSH, LQKENI. The V end lost 0 bases, the J end lost 1 base, and 9 bases lay between the germline ends. This CDR3 has 15 residues. As DNA, the CDR3 is TGTGCCAGCTCACCACCGGCAGACAGGAACACTGAAGCTTTCTTT. It encodes CASSPPADRNTEAFF.

CDR3 coding DNA: TGTGCCAGCCCGACTAGCGGGGGAGATTATACAAATGAGCAGTTCTTC. Protein sequence: CASPTSGGDYTNEQFF. The chain combines TRBV7-9 with TRBJ2-1; 12 bases map to TRBD2. CDR3 length: 16 amino acids. The junction had 12 bases not matched to a gene; V was cut back by 8 bases and J by 7 bases. CDR1 is SEHNR, CDR2 FQNEAQ, per germline (reference sequence).

The sample holds one count of this clone. The chain employs TRBV19 and TRBJ1-1, with 7 nucleotides matching TRBD1. Unmatched junction bases numbered 3, after V lost 4 bases and J lost 1 base. The CDR3 loop spans 14 amino acids. CDR1 and CDR2 (germline): LNHDA, SQIVND (reference sequence). CDR3 sequence reads: CASSKRQGNTEAFF. CDR3 nucleotide sequence: TGTGCCAGTAGTAAGAGACAGGGGAACACTGAAGCTTTCTTT.

The chain links TRBV19 to TRBJ2-7; TRBD1 agrees at 7 bases. Trimming took 4 bases from V and 1 from J; bases not matched to a gene: 7. The germline V gene has CDR1 LNHDA and CDR2 SQIVND (reference sequence). The CDR3 is 15 residues long. The CDR3 protein is CASSRTGEPSYEQYF. CDR3 bases: TGTGCCAGTAGTAGAACAGGGGAGCCGTCCTACGAGCAGTACTTC.

The chain employs TRBV5-4 and TRBJ2-1; weak D call: TRBD1 (5 bases). There are 14 residues in the CDR3. Germline V gives CDR1 SGHNT, CDR2 YYREEE (reference sequence). Trimming left V 0 bases short and J 8 bases short, with 12 bases between. The CDR3 loop reads CASSLVGRADEQFF. CDR3 sequence (DNA): TGTGCCAGCAGCTTGGTTGGCAGGGCGGATGAGCAGTTCTTC.

The rearrangement links TRBV5-4 to TRBJ2-3; D perhaps matches TRBD1 (5 bases). V shed 1 base and J shed 3 bases, with 9 bases lying between them. Germline values: CDR1 SGHNT, CDR2 YYREEE (reference sequence). CDR3 length equals 14 residues. The CDR3 sequence: CASSLTGATDTQYF. The CDR3 coding sequence is TGTGCCAGCAGCTTGACAGGAGCGACAGATACGCAGTATTTT.

V usage is TRBV5-1 and J usage is TRBJ2-1, with no clear D. Between the trimmed V and J ends, which lost 2 bases and 7 bases, there was a span of 10 bases. The CDR3 covers 13 residues. Germline V lookup: CDR1 SGHRS, CDR2 YFSETQ. The CDR3 region is CASSLLVRNEQFF. CDR3 in DNA: TGCGCCAGCAGCTTATTAGTCAGGAATGAGCAGTTCTTC.

The J gene is TRBJ1-6, the V gene TRBV5-4; D call uncertain. Trimming took 2 bases from V and 9 from J, leaving 27 bases between them. The germline V gene encodes CDR1 SGHNT and CDR2 YYREEE (reference sequence). The CDR3 runs 19 residues. This chain's CDR3 is CASSFLTGLGEVRVSPLHF. The CDR3 nucleotides are TGTGCCAGCAGCTTCTTGACCGGGCTGGGAGAGGTGAGGGTTTCACCCCTCCACTTT.

V gene TRBV5-1 combines with J gene TRBJ1-2; the D gene is possibly TRBD1 (6 bases). CDR1 and CDR2 (germline): SGHRS, YFSETQ. Between the trimmed V and J ends, which lost 6 bases and 4 bases, there was a span of 19 bases. The CDR3 sequence is 15 residues long. The CDR3 reads CASNLDGGRPYGYTF. In nucleotides, the CDR3 is TGCGCCAGCAACCTAGACGGGGGGCGCCCCTATGGCTACACCTTC.

The chain recombines TRBV28 with TRBJ2-7; D uncertain. Germline CDR1 MDHEN, CDR2 SYDVKM. The CDR3 extends over 13 amino acids. The V end was cut by 3 bases, the J end by 5 bases, with 11 bases between. The CDR3 loop reads CASSLTRRNEQYF. Written as DNA, the CDR3 is TGTGCCAGCAGTTTGACAAGAAGAAACGAGCAGTACTTC.

This chain links TRBV5-1 with TRBJ2-7, with a tentative D call TRBD2 (6 bases). Trimming cost V 0 bases and J 3 bases, with 16 bases left between them. The CDR3 totals 16 residues. CDR1 is SGHRS, CDR2 YFSETQ, per germline. The CDR3 is CASSLGEGRLGYEQYF. The CDR3 DNA reads as TGCGCCAGCAGCTTGGGTGAGGGCAGACTAGGCTACGAGCAGTACTTC.

This chain joins TRBV6-6 and TRBJ2-5, with a weak D call TRBD2 (5 bases). The germline CDR1 and CDR2 sequences are MNHNY and SVGAGI (reference sequence). V was clipped by 8 bases and J by 1 base, with 17 bases between them. The CDR3 totals 15 residues. The CDR3 loop is CASFRGTGSQETQYF. CDR3 sequence (DNA): TGTGCCAGCTTCCGGGGAACGGGGAGCCAAGAGACCCAGTACTTC.

This sequence joins TRBV18 and TRBJ1-1; TRBD1 matches at 7 bases. This CDR3 spans 16 amino acids. With 1 base clipped from V and 0 bases from J, the junction kept 5 bases outside the gene matches. Germline CDR1 is KGHSH and CDR2 is LQKENI. The CDR3 loop is CASSPRQGLMNTEAFF. CDR3 coding DNA: TGTGCCAGCTCACCACGACAGGGCCTCATGAACACTGAAGCTTTCTTT.

The chain employs TRBV7-2 and TRBJ1-1; D is undetermined. This CDR3 spans 14 amino acids. Germline CDR1 SGHTA, CDR2 FQGNSA. V lost 5 bases, J lost 0 bases, and 10 bases lay in between. The chain's CDR3 is CASSLETLNTEAFF. CDR3 coding DNA: TGTGCCAGCAGCCTTGAGACTCTGAACACTGAAGCTTTCTTT.

The chain employs TRBV4-3 and TRBJ1-6; D may be TRBD1 (5 bases). From germline, CDR1 is LGHNA and CDR2 YSLEER. V gave up 3 bases and J gave up 8 bases, with 11 bases separating them. There are 14 residues in the CDR3. The CDR3 region has the DNA TGCGCCAGCAGCCAGCAGGGAGGATATTCACCCCTCCACTTT. Translation gives CASSQQGGYSPLHF.

This chain links TRBV7-3 with TRBJ1-1; D perhaps matches TRBD1 (5 bases). The germline V gene encodes CDR1 SGHTA and CDR2 FQGTGA. The length of the CDR3 is 14 residues. V lost 5 bases and J lost 4, with 14 bases in between. CDR3 region: CASSTLGGGTEAFF. CDR3 nucleotide sequence: TGTGCCAGCAGCACTCTGGGGGGAGGCACTGAAGCTTTCTTT.

The gene calls are TRBV18 and TRBJ1-5, with D hard to call. Germline CDR1 reads KGHSH; CDR2 reads LQKENI. Between the trimmed V and J ends, which lost 4 bases and 7 bases, there was a span of 17 bases. The CDR3 sequence is 15 residues long. This chain's CDR3 is CASSLIYPPMQPQHF. The CDR3 DNA follows: TGTGCCAGCTCACTGATCTACCCCCCGATGCAGCCCCAGCATTTT.

This clone was seen only a few times. The chain recombines TRBV29-1 with TRBJ1-1; D uncertain. Trimming shortened V by 7 bases and J by 4 bases, and 13 bases separated the two germline ends. The CDR3 has 12 residues. Germline-derived CDR1 and CDR2 are SQVTM and ANQGSEA. This CDR3 is CSAGGGSTEAFF. CDR3 nucleotide sequence: TGCAGCGCTGGAGGCGGAAGCACTGAAGCTTTCTTT.

The chain employs TRBV6-5 and TRBJ1-1, with 7 bases lining up with TRBD1. Trimming took 6 bases from V and 6 from J; bases not matched to a gene: 10. The CDR3 extends over 14 amino acids. CDR1 is MNHEY, CDR2 SVGAGI, per germline. The DNA of the CDR3 is TGTGCCAGCAGCTCCCTTACGACAGGGCCTGAAGCTTTCTTT. This sequence encodes CASSSLTTGPEAFF.

This clone was seen just once. This chain uses TRBV6-1 with TRBJ1-4; 7 bases match TRBD1. The CDR3 extends over 14 amino acids. With 6 bases clipped from V and 9 bases from J, the junction kept 10 bases outside the gene matches. Germline assignment: CDR1 MNHNS and CDR2 SASEGT. The CDR3 loop reads CASSLGTADQKLFF. The CDR3, as DNA: TGTGCCAGCAGCCTCGGGACAGCGGATCAAAAACTGTTTTTT.

This chain uses TRBV5-6 with TRBJ1-2; D unresolved. V was shortened by 6 bases and J by 3 bases, with 9 bases between the two germline ends. This CDR3 contains 12 residues. Germline V gene data show CDR1 as SGHDT and CDR2 as YYEEEE. The CDR3 DNA reads TGTGCCAGCACCGCAGAAGACTATGGCTACACCTTC. Translation gives CASTAEDYGYTF.

The chain couples TRBV2 to TRBJ2-7; 7 bases fit TRBD2. Germline V gene lookup returns CDR1 SNHLY and CDR2 FYNNEI. This CDR3 is built from 12 residues. The V gene end was trimmed by 4 bases and the J gene end by 8 bases; junction bases not matched to a gene: 5. The CDR3 sequence is CASSVAGEKQYF. The CDR3 coding sequence is TGTGCCAGCAGTGTTGCGGGGGAAAAGCAGTACTTC.

The CDR3 is CASSFAGSNTGELFF. CDR3 coding DNA: TGCGCCAGCAGCTTCGCAGGATCTAACACCGGGGAGCTGTTTTTT. The chain combines TRBV5-1 with TRBJ2-2; D ambiguous. CDR3 length: 15 residues. From germline, CDR1 is SGHRS and CDR2 YFSETQ. Trimming took 2 bases from V and 2 from J, leaving 10 bases between them.